This entry lists 32 T cell receptor beta chains sequenced from one sample in a study of T-cell memory formation after mild COVID-19. TCRdb ran MiXCR on the 5' RACE reads and lists one entry per CDR3 protein. The repertoire has hundreds of thousands of distinct CDR3 sequences, 15% to 20% of them found once; the top ten carry around 8.4%. The sequenced sample consisted of PBMCs or a T cell subset sorted from them (not recorded which). Every receptor here comes from an adult woman who had mild COVID-19 (a few samples of this study predate the infection). Cell type and time point are not known.

This chain uses TRBV9 with TRBJ1-1; D gene ambiguous. V was shortened by 0 bases and J by 5 bases, with 8 bases between the two germline ends. Germline CDR1 is SGDLS and CDR2 is YYNGEE. The CDR3 is made up of 13 amino acids. CDR3 sequence reads: CASSVGGWTEAFF. Written as DNA, the CDR3 is TGTGCCAGCAGCGTAGGAGGTTGGACTGAAGCTTTCTTT. The full variable domain, completed using reference TRBV9 and TRBJ1-1, is DSGVTQTPKHLITATGQRVTLRCSPRSGDLSVYWYQQSLDQGLQFLIQYYNGEERAKGNILERFSAQQFPDLHSELNLSSLELGDSALYFCASSVGGWTEAFFGQGTRLTVV.

The J gene is TRBJ2-7, the V gene TRBV30; D unresolved. Germline CDR1 and CDR2: GTSNPN and SVGIG (reference sequence). This CDR3 has 14 amino acids. Trimming stripped 2 bases from V and 1 base from J, with 12 bases between. In DNA form, the CDR3 reads TGTGCCTGGAGTTCAGTACAGAGTTCCTACGAGCAGTACTTC. Encoded protein: CAWSSVQSSYEQYF.

In this sample, this clonotype turned up a few times. V usage is TRBV24-1 and J usage is TRBJ2-3; weak D call: TRBD2 (6 bases). V shed 1 base and J shed 1 base, with 14 bases lying between them. The length of the CDR3 is 17 residues. Germline V gives CDR1 KGHDR, CDR2 SFDVKD. CDR3 amino acids: CATSDFWEAGGTDTQYF. In DNA form, the CDR3 reads TGTGCCACCAGTGATTTTTGGGAGGCCGGGGGCACAGATACGCAGTATTTT.

This clonotype has a count of ten or more. This chain connects TRBV7-2 to TRBJ2-1; D possibly corresponds to TRBD1 (6 bases). The CDR3 totals 15 residues. The germline V and J ends were trimmed by 4 bases and 5 bases, with 15 bases remaining between them. The germline gives CDR1 SGHTA, CDR2 FQGNSA. CDR3 region: CASSSTGLPNNEQFF. The CDR3 nucleotides read TGTGCCAGCAGCTCCACAGGGCTACCCAACAATGAGCAGTTCTTC.

The rearrangement links TRBV7-9 to TRBJ2-1; 12 bases align to TRBD2. The CDR3 runs 16 residues. V was pared by 0 bases and J by 6 bases, with 3 bases of the junction left unmatched. Per germline, CDR1 SEHNR and CDR2 FQNEAQ (reference sequence). CDR3 protein: CASSLAGLAGSNEQFF. Written as DNA, the CDR3 is TGTGCCAGCAGCTTAGCTGGACTAGCGGGAAGCAATGAGCAGTTCTTC.

In DNA, the CDR3 is TGTGCCAGCAGTGAATTCGGTAATGAAAAACTGTTTTTT. Translated: CASSEFGNEKLFF. The genes are TRBV25-1 and TRBJ1-4; D call uncertain. The CDR3 consists of 13 residues. V lost 1 base and J lost 4, with 4 bases in between. Germline V gene lookup returns CDR1 MGHDK and CDR2 SYGVNS.

The rearrangement links TRBV20-1 to TRBJ1-1; D gene unclear. The V end lost 1 base, the J end lost 7 bases, and 10 bases lay between the germline ends. Per germline, CDR1 DFQATT and CDR2 SNEGSKA (reference sequence). The CDR3 contains 12 residues. Here the CDR3 DNA reads TGCAGTGCTAGAGGCTCTACCGTTGAAGCTTTCTTT. Translated, it gives CSARGSTVEAFF.

V gene TRBV4-2 combines with J gene TRBJ1-3; 7 bases map to TRBD1. This CDR3 is built from 15 residues. Germline CDR1 is LGHNA and CDR2 is YNFKEQ. Unmatched junction bases numbered 3, after V lost 1 base and J lost 3 bases. The CDR3 DNA sequence: TGTGCCAGCAGCCAAGGGACAGGAATTGGAAACACCATATATTTT. This translates into CASSQGTGIGNTIYF.

This clonotype was recorded at least ten times. This chain uses TRBV4-1 with TRBJ2-1; 7 bases match TRBD2. V shed 1 base, J shed 0 bases, and the junction held 0 bases outside the gene matches. In germline, CDR1 is MGHRA, CDR2 YSYEKL. The CDR3 contains 15 residues. The CDR3 nucleotides are TGCGCCAGCAGCCAAGCGGGGGGCTCCTACAATGAGCAGTTCTTC. Protein sequence: CASSQAGGSYNEQFF.

The CDR3, as DNA: TGCGCCAGCAGCTGGTTCAGCGGGTACACCGGGGAGCTGTTTTTT. Its protein product is CASSWFSGYTGELFF. This chain connects TRBV5-1 to TRBJ2-2; tentatively, D is TRBD2 (6 bases). The CDR3 is 15 residues long. Trimming left V 3 bases short and J 3 bases short, with 12 bases between. Germline V gives CDR1 SGHRS, CDR2 YFSETQ.

The J gene is TRBJ2-7, the V gene TRBV10-3; 8 bases map to TRBD1. With V trimmed by 3 bases and J by 0 bases, 4 bases remained unmatched. From germline, CDR1 is ENHRY and CDR2 SYGVKD. CDR3 length: 15 residues. In DNA, the CDR3 is TGTGCCATCAGTGATCGGACAGGGAACTCCTACGAGCAGTACTTC. Residues: CAISDRTGNSYEQYF.

This chain's CDR3 is CASSLTGEVQHF. Here the CDR3 DNA reads TGTGCCAGCAGCTTGACAGGGGAAGTCCAGCATTTT. The genes are TRBV7-9 and TRBJ1-5; the match to TRBD1 covers 8 bases. The CDR3 totals 12 residues. V shed 3 bases and J 12 bases; nucleotides not matched to a gene: 4. Germline V gene lookup returns CDR1 SEHNR and CDR2 FQNEAQ (reference sequence).

V is TRBV6-5 and J is TRBJ2-1, with D possibly being TRBD2 (5 bases). Germline CDR1 and CDR2: MNHEY and SVGAGI. V lost 2 bases and J lost 7, with 12 bases in between. The CDR3 runs to 14 residues. CDR3 loop: CASSYPGSGNEQFF. CDR3 bases: TGTGCCAGCAGTTACCCGGGGAGTGGAAATGAGCAGTTCTTC.

The sample holds a few counts of this clonotype. The rearrangement joins TRBV7-6 to TRBJ1-3, with D unclear. The CDR3 is made up of 18 amino acids. CDR1 is SGHVS, CDR2 FNYEAQ, per germline. Between the trimmed V and J ends, which lost 5 bases and 0 bases, there was a span of 20 bases. CDR3 nucleotides: TGTGCCAGCAGCCCGACGCTCCTTTCCCAGAACTCTGGAAACACCATATATTTT. It codes for CASSPTLLSQNSGNTIYF.

This clonotype was counted many times. V is TRBV29-1 and J is TRBJ2-7; 8 bases are a match to TRBD2. The germline gives CDR1 SQVTM, CDR2 ANQGSEA. This CDR3 contains 14 residues. V trimming: 4 bases; J trimming: 2 bases; junction bases outside the gene matches: 7. Written as DNA, the CDR3 is TGCAGCGTTGTTTATAGCGGGGCAACCTACGAGCAGTACTTC. Translated, it gives CSVVYSGATYEQYF.

The V call is TRBV20-1, the J call TRBJ2-2; D is ambiguous. This CDR3 comprises 15 residues. Trimming pared 6 bases from V and 0 bases from J, leaving 14 bases between. Germline V CDR1 and CDR2: DFQATT, SNEGSKA (reference sequence). In DNA form, the CDR3 reads TGCAGTGCACCCCGATCCCTGTCGAACACCGGGGAGCTGTTTTTT. It yields the protein CSAPRSLSNTGELFF.

This chain joins TRBV2 and TRBJ2-1; 8 nucleotides line up with TRBD2. The CDR3 has 16 amino acids. V lost 3 bases to trimming and J lost 2 bases; unmatched junction nucleotides: 6. Germline CDR1 SNHLY, CDR2 FYNNEI. The chain's CDR3 is CASSERLAGPYNEQFF. The CDR3 region has the DNA TGTGCCAGCAGTGAGCGGTTAGCGGGACCCTACAATGAGCAGTTCTTC.

This clonotype has a handful of counts. The chain recombines TRBV12-3 or TRBV12-4 with TRBJ2-4; possibly TRBD2 for D (6 bases). Trimming left V 1 base short and J 6 bases short, with 7 bases between. The CDR3 consists of 13 residues. The CDR3 nucleotides are TGTGCCAGCAGTTTAGGGGGGGTAAACATTCAGTACTTC. Translation: CASSLGGVNIQYF.

This clonotype was seen a handful of times. A read error may produce the germline difference seen at one junction end. The V call is TRBV7-9, the J call TRBJ2-4; unclear D gene. This CDR3 has 8 amino acids. Per the germline V gene, CDR1 is SEHNR and CDR2 is FQNEAQ (reference sequence). The DNA for the CDR3 is TGTGCCAGCAGCCCCCGGGACTTC. Protein sequence: CASSPRDF.

This clonotype was observed a handful of times. The chain uses TRBV24-1 and TRBJ2-2, with 12 bases identical to TRBD1. The CDR3 extends over 19 amino acids. Germline assignment: CDR1 KGHDR and CDR2 SFDVKD. V was clipped by 5 bases and J by 3 bases; unmatched bases: 12. CDR3 nucleotide sequence: TGTGCCACCAGTGGTACCGGGACAGGGGGCGCCCCTTACACCGGGGAGCTGTTTTTT. Translation: CATSGTGTGGAPYTGELFF.

This clonotype was seen a handful of times. The chain uses TRBV27 and TRBJ1-2; 9 bases map to TRBD1. This CDR3 has 15 residues. J gave up 4 bases and V 9 bases, and 12 bases lay outside the gene matches. CDR1 and CDR2 from the germline V gene are MNHEY and SMNVEV (reference sequence). CDR3 nucleotides: TGTGCCAGTACGACCGGGACAGGGTTCGGCTATGGCTACACCTTC. Its protein is CASTTGTGFGYGYTF.

The chain combines TRBV25-1 with TRBJ1-1; D call uncertain. V lost 3 bases, J lost 0 bases, and 5 bases lay in between. The CDR3 is 13 amino acids. Germline V lookup: CDR1 MGHDK, CDR2 SYGVNS. The CDR3 spells CASSDRLNTEAFF. As DNA, the CDR3 is TGTGCCAGCAGTGACAGGCTGAACACTGAAGCTTTCTTT. Looking up the rest from reference TRBV25-1 and TRBJ1-1 gives the full variable domain: EADIYQTPRYLVIGTGKKITLECSQTMGHDKMYWYQQDPGMELHLIHYSYGVNSTEKGDLSSESTVSRIRTEHFPLTLESARPSHTSQYLCASSDRLNTEAFFGQGTRLTVV.

The J gene is TRBJ2-2, the V gene TRBV7-9; D is possibly TRBD1 (6 bases). Germline V lookup: CDR1 SEHNR, CDR2 FQNEAQ (reference sequence). This CDR3 contains 15 residues. Deletions cut 6 bases from V and 3 bases from J, with 14 bases between. This chain's CDR3 is CASRNPQGDTGELFF. As DNA, the CDR3 is TGTGCCAGCAGAAACCCACAGGGTGACACCGGGGAGCTGTTTTTT.

The chain recombines TRBV18 with TRBJ1-5; D ambiguous. CDR3 length: 13 residues. Per the germline V gene, CDR1 is KGHSH and CDR2 is LQKENI. Deletions cut 3 bases from V and 3 bases from J, with 6 bases between. The CDR3 protein is CASSPADNQPQHF. CDR3 coding DNA: TGTGCCAGCTCACCGGCGGACAATCAGCCCCAGCATTTT.

V is TRBV7-9 and J is TRBJ2-7; 8 bases fit TRBD1. The CDR3 contains 13 residues. Germline assignment: CDR1 SEHNR and CDR2 FQNEAQ (reference sequence). V gave up 4 bases and J gave up 5 bases; unmatched junction bases: 4. The CDR3 region is CASSWDRLHEQYF. DNA for the CDR3: TGTGCCAGCAGCTGGGACAGGCTCCACGAGCAGTACTTC. The whole variable domain, filled in from reference TRBV7-9 and TRBJ2-7, reads DTGVSQNPRHKITKRGQNVTFRCDPISEHNRLYWYRQTLGQGPEFLTYFQNEAQLEKSRLLSDRFSAERPKGSFSTLEIQRTEQGDSAMYLCASSWDRLHEQYFGPGTRLTVT.

The sample holds a few counts of this clonotype. The chain combines TRBV19 with TRBJ2-7; 9 bases agree with TRBD1. The CDR3 loop spans 15 amino acids. Germline trimming cut 9 bases from V and 2 bases from J; bases unmatched to any gene: 11. Germline CDR1 and CDR2: LNHDA and SQIVND (reference sequence). DNA for the CDR3: TGTGCCAGGAGTGTTCCGGGACAGGGAGCCTACGAGCAGTACTTC. Its translation is CARSVPGQGAYEQYF.

This clonotype appeared many times. The chain carries TRBV18 and TRBJ1-2, with TRBD1 matching over 12 bases. From germline, CDR1 is KGHSH and CDR2 LQKENI. The CDR3 is 15 residues long. The V gene end was trimmed by 5 bases and the J gene end by 2 bases; junction bases not matched to a gene: 3. This chain's CDR3 is CASSTGTGGNYGYTF. For the CDR3, the DNA is TGTGCCAGCTCAACCGGGACAGGGGGCAACTATGGCTACACCTTC.

Many counts were recorded for this clonotype. This chain links TRBV29-1 with TRBJ2-7, with 10 bases that match TRBD1. V was clipped by 6 bases and J by 1 base; unmatched bases: 9. There are 15 residues in the CDR3. Germline V gives CDR1 SQVTM, CDR2 ANQGSEA. The CDR3 DNA sequence: TGCAGCGTGTCCTCCGGGACAGGGGTTTCCTACGAGCAGTACTTC. Protein: CSVSSGTGVSYEQYF.

Only a few counts were recorded for this clonotype. The chain links TRBV5-1 to TRBJ2-1; D may be TRBD1 or TRBD2 (5 bases each). The CDR3 loop spans 17 amino acids. Between the trimmed V and J ends, which lost 2 bases and 1 base, there was a span of 16 bases. Germline V gives CDR1 SGHRS, CDR2 YFSETQ. CDR3 amino acids: CASSFGNSGYSYNEQFF. The CDR3 region has the DNA TGCGCCAGCAGCTTCGGGAACTCAGGGTATTCCTACAATGAGCAGTTCTTC.

This clonotype was detected a few times. J is TRBJ1-6 and V is TRBV7-3; 8 positions agree with TRBD1. Germline V gene data show CDR1 as SGHTA and CDR2 as FQGTGA. CDR3 length: 17 amino acids. V trimming: 1 base; J trimming: 7 bases; junction bases outside the gene matches: 9. The CDR3 here is CASSLNARTGRNSPLHF. CDR3 DNA: TGTGCCAGCAGCTTAAACGCGAGGACAGGGAGGAATTCACCCCTCCACTTT.

The chain is built from TRBV3-1 and TRBJ1-2, with 8 bases aligning to TRBD1. Per germline, CDR1 LGHDT and CDR2 YNNKEL (reference sequence). This CDR3 has 13 amino acids. V was pared by 5 bases and J by 8 bases, with 7 bases of the junction left unmatched. The CDR3 loop is CASSSSTGVGYTF. Written as DNA, the CDR3 is TGTGCCAGCAGCTCATCGACAGGGGTCGGCTACACCTTC. Together with reference TRBV3-1 and TRBJ1-2, the CDR3 gives the full variable domain: DTAVSQTPKYLVTQMGNDKSIKCEQNLGHDTMYWYKQDSKKFLKIMFSYNNKELIINETVPNRFSPKSPDKAHLNLHINSLELGDSAVYFCASSSSTGVGYTFGSGTRLTVV.

This clonotype was counted only a few times. The chain has TRBV24-1 and TRBJ2-3, with 7 nucleotides matching TRBD2. The CDR3 is 19 residues long. Germline V gives CDR1 KGHDR, CDR2 SFDVKD. The J segment lost 0 bases and the V segment lost 0 bases, leaving 11 bases of the junction unmatched. The CDR3 DNA sequence: TGTGCCACCAGTGATTTGCGCGGGAGTACAAGCCCCAGCACAGATACGCAGTATTTT. Translated: CATSDLRGSTSPSTDTQYF.